This TCR beta chain was documented in a study of blood T cell repertoires in COVID-19 (TCRdb year 2020). In the study overall: Samples from collaborators originated in the United States, Italy and Spain and spanned both the acute and convalescent phases of COVID-19. Where available, HLA class I and class II types were obtained from metadata supplied by the sample provider rather than from assay-based typing. Subjects who had been exposed to COVID-19, were actively infected with it, or had recovered from it provided the deeply sampled blood TCRbeta repertoires that made up the dataset. The prospective study material was composed of cDNA or gDNA derived from T cells, B-cell-depleted T cells, or PBMCs. The samples were drawn from the first 160 participants of the ongoing ImmuneRACE study and from roughly 1,300 subjects provided by 6 global collaborators. A freely available public database, intended as a resource for researchers studying the immune response to SARS-CoV-2, is where the repertoires were released. A de-identified subject ID, COVID-19 status, age in years and sex were almost always included in the sample metadata.

The paper as a whole reports these results and caveats: The amount of clinical and demographic metadata varied by source and participant and was provided uncurated.

TCRbeta CDR3 regions were amplified from genomic DNA using the immunoSEQ Assay, a bias-controlled multiplex PCR. Turning to the authors' computational methods: Nucleated cell counts per sample were estimated from amplification of reference gene primers within the assay. To quantify the absolute abundance of each unique TCRbeta CDR3 rearrangement, sequence reads were collapsed and filtered. Productive Simpson clonality was computed per sample as the square root of Simpson's diversity index over productive rearrangements. This immuneACCESS table, as held by TCRdb, lists in-frame sequences with V and J called but not all clones. Of the missing ones, under half trace to an unresolved V gene in checked studies; the others have no known cause. V and J calls and clone size are as listed in that table; D and trimming were resolved from the DNA. The sample table holds around 180,000 clones, of which about four fifths were seen once. The biggest ten clones account for over 9.5% of the sample.

Whole blood was collected in K2EDTA tubes by collaborating institutions according to the institutions' own protocols. For TCRbeta analysis, collaborators shipped samples as frozen whole blood, isolated PBMCs, or DNA extracted from either of those sample types. About this clone itself: The antigen it binds to is not known. No qualities accompany the bases; no much larger clone lies one base away.

CDR1 KGHSH and CDR2 LQKENI were looked up in the germline V gene. The CDR3 contains 15 residues, cysteine and phenylalanine counted. Only the CDR3 region is kept as DNA, spanning 45 bases read in frame from base 1. The junction carries 9 bases between V and J, which are trimmed by 1 base and 0 bases respectively. Sequenced sample: peripheral blood. The chain is made from TRBV18 and TRBJ1-2; D gene: possibly TRBD1, on 6 matching bases. The sequence was collected from a woman older than 75 with active or convalescent COVID-19. CDR3 sequence: CASSPRTEANYGYTF. The nucleotides read TGTGCCAGCTCACCACGGACAGAAGCTAACTATGGCTACACCTTC.